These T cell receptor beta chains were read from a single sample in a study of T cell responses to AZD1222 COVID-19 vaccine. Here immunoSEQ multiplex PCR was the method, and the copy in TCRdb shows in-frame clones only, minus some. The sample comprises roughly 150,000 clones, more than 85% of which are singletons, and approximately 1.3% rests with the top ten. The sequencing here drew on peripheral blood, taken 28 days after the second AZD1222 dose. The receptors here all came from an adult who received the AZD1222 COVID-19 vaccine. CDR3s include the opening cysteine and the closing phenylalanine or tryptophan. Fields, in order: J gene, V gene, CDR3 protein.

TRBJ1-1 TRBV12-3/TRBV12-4 CASSLQNTEAFF
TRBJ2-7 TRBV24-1 CATSDATSGTPEQYF
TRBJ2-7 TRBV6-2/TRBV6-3 CASSKLGYEQYF
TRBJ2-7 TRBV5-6 CASTQGGDEQYF
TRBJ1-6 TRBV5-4 CASSFPRGNSPLHF
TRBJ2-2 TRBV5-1 CASSLEAPTGELFF
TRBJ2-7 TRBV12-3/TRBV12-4 CASRDQWREQYF
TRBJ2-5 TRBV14 CASSRLAGQETQYF
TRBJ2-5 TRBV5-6 CASSRWAGGPETQYF
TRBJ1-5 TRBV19 CASSPRTGDLSNQPQHF
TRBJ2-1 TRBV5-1 CASSFSANEQFF
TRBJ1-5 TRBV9 CASSSGQGSQPQHF
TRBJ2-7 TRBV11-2 CASSLQRSYEQYF
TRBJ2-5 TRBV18 CASSPPGGCQETQYF
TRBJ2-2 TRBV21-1 CASSKVREGRNTGELFF
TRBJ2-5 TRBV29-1 CSVEKEPQETQYF
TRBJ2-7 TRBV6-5 CASRGGQYEQYF
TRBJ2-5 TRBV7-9 CASSSLAGGETQYF
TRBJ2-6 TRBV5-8 CASSLGQTSGANVLTF
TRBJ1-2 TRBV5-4 CASSSGLWDYGYTF
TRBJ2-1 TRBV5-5 CASSRLAGGAYNEQFF
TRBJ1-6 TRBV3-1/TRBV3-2 CASSGTVFSGNSPLHF
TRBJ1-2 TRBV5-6 CASSLSPGGAGYTF
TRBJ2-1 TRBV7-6 CASSLALGEQFF
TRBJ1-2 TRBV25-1 CASSEYAGRDNYGYTF
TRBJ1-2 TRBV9 CASSVATRTGSAYGYTF
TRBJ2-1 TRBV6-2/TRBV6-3 CASSYSRLAGGKSYNEQFF
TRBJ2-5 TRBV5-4 CASSLGGIQETQYF
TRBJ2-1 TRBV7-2 CASSLRGRSGYNEQFF
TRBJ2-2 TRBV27 CASRGLAGVGNTGELFF
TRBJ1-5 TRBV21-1 CASSKLCRGEVGQPQHF
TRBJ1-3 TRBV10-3 CAIQQDLGNTIYF
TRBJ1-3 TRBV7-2 CASSLDPRGSGNTIYF
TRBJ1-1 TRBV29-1 CSVHTGGYTEAFF
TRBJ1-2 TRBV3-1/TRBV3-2 CASSQDRTGWAYGYTF
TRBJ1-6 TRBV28 CASSPSRGNSPLHF
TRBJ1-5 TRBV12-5 CASAPTGINQPQHF
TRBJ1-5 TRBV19 CASQVGQGHQPQHF
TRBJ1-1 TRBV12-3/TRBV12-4 CASSLGTPDQAFF
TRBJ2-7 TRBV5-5 CASSLLQAYEQYF